Shown below are 18 T cell receptor beta chains from a single sample sequenced in a study of response to subunit inactivated influenza vaccine. One entry per CDR3 protein, called by TCRdb with MiXCR from the RT-PCR reads. The sample holds under 800,000 distinct CDR3 sequences, about 14% seen once. The source material was PBMCs from blood, sampled 14 to 15 days before vaccination. Receptors were obtained from a man over 45 who received an inactivated influenza vaccine.

This chain connects TRBV9 to TRBJ2-1, with D possibly TRBD1 on 6 matching bases. Trimming cost V 4 bases and J 3 bases, with 14 bases left between them. Germline V gene sequence: CDR1 SGDLS, CDR2 YYNGEE. This CDR3 has 15 residues. The CDR3 is CASSPSDRLYNEQFF. The DNA of the CDR3 is TGTGCCAGCAGCCCCTCAGACAGGCTCTACAATGAGCAGTTCTTC.

This clonotype was observed a handful of times. The V and J genes are TRBV29-1 and TRBJ1-2, with D possibly TRBD1 on 6 matching bases. Trimming shortened V by 3 bases and J by 5 bases, and 19 bases separated the two germline ends. This CDR3 contains 15 residues. Germline loops: CDR1 SQVTM, CDR2 ANQGSEA. The CDR3 protein is CSVETQAGARYGYTF. In DNA, the CDR3 is TGCAGCGTTGAGACCCAGGCGGGGGCGCGGTATGGCTACACCTTC.

This chain joins TRBV15 and TRBJ2-7; D might be TRBD1 (6 bases). Trimming took off 0 bases at V and 0 bases at J, with 12 bases between the two ends. The CDR3 has 16 amino acids. Looked up from germline, CDR1 is LNHNV and CDR2 is YYDKDF (reference sequence). CDR3 bases: TGTGCCACCAGCAGAGACCCCTGGGGGCCCTCCTACGAGCAGTACTTC. Protein: CATSRDPWGPSYEQYF.

A word on this clonotype: One junction end disagrees with the germline gene, perhaps due to a read error. The chain links TRBV11-2 to TRBJ2-2; 8 nucleotides match TRBD1. The CDR3 is made up of 14 amino acids. From germline, CDR1 is SGHAT and CDR2 FQNNGV. CDR3 loop: CASSLTGVTGERFF. The CDR3 region has the DNA TGTGCCAGCAGCTTGACAGGGGTCACCGGGGAGCGGTTTTTT.

The V and J genes are TRBV5-1 and TRBJ2-2; TRBD1 or TRBD2 may be the D gene (5 bases each). Deletions cut 1 base from V and 5 bases from J, with 15 bases between. The germline V gene has CDR1 SGHRS and CDR2 YFSETQ. The CDR3 covers 16 residues. The CDR3 loop reads CASSLKLGPSTGELFF. The DNA of the CDR3 is TGCGCCAGCAGCTTGAAATTGGGACCTTCTACCGGGGAGCTGTTTTTT.

This clonotype was counted a few times. This chain connects TRBV4-2 to TRBJ2-3; possibly TRBD2 for D (7 bases). V lost 0 bases to trimming and J lost 5 bases, with 21 bases between them. Germline-derived CDR1 and CDR2 are LGHNA and YNFKEQ. CDR3 length equals 18 residues. The CDR3 protein is CASSQDDSRGSRGDTQYF. The CDR3 bases are TGTGCCAGCAGCCAAGATGACTCGCGCGGGAGCAGGGGAGATACGCAGTATTTT.

CDR3 sequence: CASSEGAGNTQYF. CDR3 nucleotides: TGTGCCAGCAGCGAGGGGGCGGGGAATACGCAGTATTTT. This chain uses TRBV7-3 with TRBJ2-3; perhaps TRBD1 as D (7 bases). The CDR3 sequence is 13 residues long. V lost 5 bases and J 7 bases, leaving 13 bases between the germline ends. Germline assignment: CDR1 SGHTA and CDR2 FQGTGA. Full variable domain (outside the CDR3, taken from reference TRBV7-3 and TRBJ2-3): GAGVSQTPSNKVTEKGKYVELRCDPISGHTALYWYRQSLGQGPEFLIYFQGTGAADDSGLPNDRFFAVRPEGSVSTLKIQRTERGDSAVYLCASSEGAGNTQYFGPGTRLTVL.

This clonotype was picked up a small number of times. V is TRBV18 and J is TRBJ2-2; no clear D. V was clipped by 3 bases and J by 6 bases, with 8 bases between them. There are 13 residues in the CDR3. Germline V lookup: CDR1 KGHSH, CDR2 LQKENI. The CDR3 here is CASSPREAGELFF. The CDR3 coding sequence is TGTGCCAGCTCACCGAGAGAGGCCGGGGAGCTGTTTTTT. Variable domain in full (rest from reference TRBV18 and TRBJ2-2): NAGVMQNPRHLVRRRGQEARLRCSPMKGHSHVYWYRQLPEEGLKFMVYLQKENIIDESGMPKERFSAEFPKEGPSILRIQQVVRGDSAAYFCASSPREAGELFFGEGSRLTVL.

This clonotype has a handful of counts. The chain combines TRBV29-1 with TRBJ2-1; 8 nucleotides agree with TRBD2. This CDR3 region has 15 residues. V shed 6 bases, J shed 3 bases, and the junction held 10 bases outside the gene matches. Germline V gene sequence: CDR1 SQVTM, CDR2 ANQGSEA. In DNA form, the CDR3 reads TGCAGCGTCTCCGGGAGCGGGAGAATCTACAATGAGCAGTTCTTC. Translating it yields CSVSGSGRIYNEQFF.

There are a few counts of this clonotype. The chain couples TRBV20-1 to TRBJ1-2; possible D gene TRBD1, 5 bases. This CDR3 has 13 residues. Germline V lookup: CDR1 DFQATT, CDR2 SNEGSKA (reference sequence). Trimming shortened V by 5 bases and J by 8 bases, and 18 bases separated the two germline ends. The CDR3 sequence is CSAGGGLFEGYTF. The DNA of the CDR3 is TGCAGTGCTGGGGGGGGGTTATTTGAGGGCTACACCTTC.

This clonotype was observed once. The chain joins TRBV20-1 to TRBJ2-7; the D is unclear. The CDR3 spans 12 residues. Germline V lookup: CDR1 DFQATT, CDR2 SNEGSKA (reference sequence). V was shortened by 0 bases and J by 6 bases, with 9 bases between the two germline ends. The CDR3 loop is CSARERVPEQYF. CDR3 nucleotides: TGCAGTGCTAGAGAAAGAGTCCCCGAGCAGTACTTC.

This clonotype was seen many times. The chain recombines TRBV5-1 with TRBJ2-1; D uncertain. V dropped 4 bases and J dropped 5 bases, with 4 bases sitting between them. Germline CDR1 is SGHRS and CDR2 is YFSETQ. This CDR3 spans 11 amino acids. CDR3 DNA: TGCGCCAGCAGCGGTGACAATGAGCAGTTCTTC. Translating it yields CASSGDNEQFF.

There are many counts of this clonotype. The chain has TRBV5-5 and TRBJ1-6; 7 bases are a match to TRBD1. CDR3 size: 14 residues. The germline gives CDR1 SGHKS, CDR2 YYEKEE (reference sequence). Trimming removed 4 bases from V and 4 bases from J; junction bases left unmatched: 2. The CDR3 spells CASSRGQYNSPLHF. CDR3 coding DNA: TGTGCCAGCAGCAGGGGACAGTATAATTCACCCCTCCACTTT. Combining the CDR3 with reference TRBV5-5 and TRBJ1-6 gives the whole variable domain DAGVTQSPTHLIKTRGQQVTLRCSPISGHKSVSWYQQVLGQGPQFIFQYYEKEERGRGNFPDRFSARQFPNYSSELNVNALLLGDSALYLCASSRGQYNSPLHFGNGTRLTVT.

This clonotype has a count of ten or more. This rearrangement joins TRBV5-1 to TRBJ2-7; D perhaps matches TRBD2 (6 bases). CDR3 length: 15 residues. CDR1 and CDR2 from the germline V gene are SGHRS and YFSETQ. The V end lost 4 bases, the J end lost 3 bases, and 17 bases lay between the germline ends. The CDR3: CASSLQTSRLYEQYF. CDR3 nucleotide sequence: TGCGCCAGCAGCCTACAGACTAGTAGGCTCTACGAGCAGTACTTC.

This clonotype came up a few times. V gene TRBV7-2 combines with J gene TRBJ2-7; 12 nucleotides line up with TRBD2. In germline, CDR1 is SGHTA, CDR2 FQGNSA. The CDR3 has 15 amino acids. The ends lost 6 bases at V and 6 bases at J; junction bases unmatched: 9. The CDR3 protein is CASSSRLAGVSEQYF. In nucleotides, the CDR3 is TGTGCCAGCAGTTCTCGACTAGCGGGAGTATCCGAGCAGTACTTC.

The table lists this clonotype with a few counts. This chain uses TRBV28 with TRBJ1-1; tentatively, D is TRBD1 (6 bases). In germline, CDR1 is MDHEN, CDR2 SYDVKM. Trimming took 0 bases from V and 6 from J, leaving 17 bases between them. CDR3 length equals 16 residues. The CDR3 sequence: CASSLWGGRGDPEAFF. CDR3 DNA sequence: TGTGCCAGCAGTTTATGGGGGGGCAGGGGAGACCCTGAAGCTTTCTTT.

This clonotype occurred many times. The CDR3 DNA is TGTGCCAGCAGTTCGGCAGGGTGGGGCACAGATACGCAGTATTTT. It codes for CASSSAGWGTDTQYF. The chain uses TRBV12-3 or TRBV12-4 and TRBJ2-3; maybe TRBD1 (5 bases). The CDR3 covers 15 residues. The V and J ends lost 4 bases and 1 base respectively, with 12 bases between them.

The CDR3 loop is CASSRGGATGTRSNEQFF. CDR3 bases: TGCGCCAGCAGCCGGGGTGGGGCAACCGGGACTAGGAGCAATGAGCAGTTCTTC. The chain uses TRBV4-1 and TRBJ2-1, with 8 positions matching TRBD2. This CDR3 has 18 amino acids. V was clipped by 4 bases and J by 6 bases; unmatched bases: 17. Germline V lookup: CDR1 MGHRA, CDR2 YSYEKL.